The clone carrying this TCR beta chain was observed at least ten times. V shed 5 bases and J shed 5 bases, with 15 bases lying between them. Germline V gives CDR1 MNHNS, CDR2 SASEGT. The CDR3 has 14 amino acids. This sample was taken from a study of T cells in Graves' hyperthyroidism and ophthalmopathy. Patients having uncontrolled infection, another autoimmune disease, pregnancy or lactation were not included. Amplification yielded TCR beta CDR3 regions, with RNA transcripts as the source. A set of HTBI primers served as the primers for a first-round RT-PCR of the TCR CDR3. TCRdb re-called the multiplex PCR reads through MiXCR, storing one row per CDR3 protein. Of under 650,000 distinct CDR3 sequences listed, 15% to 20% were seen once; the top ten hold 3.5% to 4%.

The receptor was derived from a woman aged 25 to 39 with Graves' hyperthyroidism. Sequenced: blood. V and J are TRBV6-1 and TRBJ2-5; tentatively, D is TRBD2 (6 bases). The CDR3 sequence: CASSRLGGGETQYF. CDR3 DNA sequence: TGTGCCAGCAGTAGGCTGGGGGGAGGTGAGACCCAGTACTTC.